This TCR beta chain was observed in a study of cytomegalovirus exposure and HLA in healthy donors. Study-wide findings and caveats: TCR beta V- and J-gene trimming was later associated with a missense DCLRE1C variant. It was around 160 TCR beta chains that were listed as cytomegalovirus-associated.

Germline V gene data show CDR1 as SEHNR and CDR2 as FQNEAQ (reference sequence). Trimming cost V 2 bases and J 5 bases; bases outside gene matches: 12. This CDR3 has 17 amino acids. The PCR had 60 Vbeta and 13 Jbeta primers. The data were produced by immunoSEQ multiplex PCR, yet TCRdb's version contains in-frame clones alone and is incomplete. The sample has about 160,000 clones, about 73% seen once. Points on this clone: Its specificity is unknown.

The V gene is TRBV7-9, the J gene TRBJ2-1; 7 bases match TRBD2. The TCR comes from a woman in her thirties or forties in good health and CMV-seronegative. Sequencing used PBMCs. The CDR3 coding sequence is TGTGCCAGCAGCTTATTATCGGGAGCGGGGCTTAACAATGAGCAGTTCTTC. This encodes CASSLLSGAGLNNEQFF.